This T cell receptor beta chain was documented in a study of vaccination and CD4 T cells after COVID-19. Across the whole study: The post-COVID samples were taken a median roughly 100 days after diagnosis, anywhere from 35 to 161. Points from the study as a whole: SARS-CoV-2-reactive clonotype medians increased from roughly 21 to 40, not significantly.

Cultured CD4+ T-cell DNA underwent Oncomine TCR Beta short-read sequencing. The genomic DNA was obtained from cultured CD4+ T cells by extraction with the QIAamp micro DNA kit. One entry per CDR3 protein results from TCRdb running MiXCR on the PCR reads. Of about 25,000 distinct CDR3 sequences listed, around half were seen once; the top ten hold about 5.9%. Treatment defined: approximately 9-day PBMC culture with coronavirus spike peptide pools or control peptides (ViraFEST assay). With regard to this clonotype: Its antigen remains unknown.

The clonotype was recovered from a human donor who had recovered from COVID-19. Sample: CD4+ T cells from blood, cultured in vitro.

CDR3 sequence reads: CASSDTRIVQPQHF. The CDR3 bases are TGTGCCAGTAGTGATACTCGTATAGTTCAGCCCCAGCATTTT. The rearrangement links TRBV19 to TRBJ1-5, with D uncertain. V was shortened by 5 bases and J by 6 bases, with 14 bases between the two germline ends. Germline V CDR1 and CDR2: LNHDA, SQIVND (reference sequence). The CDR3 has 14 amino acids.